This T cell receptor (beta chain) was sequenced in a study of cytomegalovirus exposure and HLA in healthy donors (dated by TCRdb to the late 2010s). At the level of the whole study: In an earlier analysis of under 750 of the donors, 250 to 350 Gb of sequence data and about 110 million unique TCR beta sequences from about 179 million T cells were reported. An early release that covered fewer than 750 HLA-typed donors contained 300 to 350 gigabases of sequencing data and tens of millions of unique TCR sequences. Of the roughly 390 genotyped donors, less than 85% were placed in the genetic ancestry cluster associated with self-reported Caucasian donors. The study aimed to test whether signatures of past pathogen exposure could be identified by cataloging public T cell receptors. The T cell repertoires of some 700 subjects were profiled by immunosequencing and related to cytomegalovirus serostatus. In addition to the first cohort of 666 subjects, a separate validation cohort of 130 or so different subjects was used. High-throughput TCR immunosequencing, statistical association of individual TCRs with disease status, and machine learning were combined to predict cytomegalovirus infection status. A later analysis re-examined previously published TCR beta repertoires from more than 600 donors and added high-resolution HLA genotyping to investigate patterns of TCR occurrence. The later analysis used no new phenotypic data to find candidate immune exposures, relying instead on TCR beta sequences and their occurrence across donors. An earlier analysis of more than 450 of the donors used high-throughput TCR beta sequencing to judge whether each TCR beta V gene segment behaved as functional or pseudogenic. Donor age, sex, ethnicity and CMV serostatus were collected together with the repertoire data. In a later genetic analysis, genome-wide SNP genotypes for about 55% of the 666 donors were used, and that subset was treated as a discovery cohort. Every discovery cohort repertoire had been produced on one sequencing platform. HLA typing included class I and class II loci at four-digit resolution. Typing coverage varied by locus: 629-630 donors for A, B, C, DRB1 and DQB1; approximately 560 for DQA1; over 600 for DPA1; approximately 450 for DPB1. Because of strong linkage in the cohort, 5 or 6 DR-DQ haplotypes were treated as single units for association and clustering. Among about 410 genotyped donors of the cohort, an average of around 250,000 unique TCR beta nucleotide sequences was sequenced per donor, of which roughly 17% were non-productive.

As to this clone: Its target antigen remains unknown. No much larger clonotype is one base removed from it; base qualities were not supplied.

V loses 3 bases at its end and J loses 5 bases; junction bases beyond the gene matches: 15. The CDR3 sequence holds 17 residues, the cysteine and phenylalanine included. Only the CDR3 DNA is retained, 51 bases long and in frame from the first base. The germline V gene supplies CDR1 SGHDT and CDR2 YYEEEE. In total, 500 to 700 healthy bone marrow donors made up the cohort. All cohort members were sampled while nominally healthy, although unrecorded immune exposures were likely present. Of the approximately 670 cohort members, about 280 had positive CMV serostatus and fewer than 450 had negative CMV serostatus, and CMV serostatus was not recorded for the donor. Each donor provided a peripheral blood sample, and peripheral blood mononuclear cells were used for TCR beta sequencing. The Qiagen DNeasy Blood Extraction Kit was used to extract genomic DNA from the blood cell samples. Library preparation was by the immunoSEQ multiplex PCR assay. A mixture of 60 forward primers for TCR Vbeta segments and 13 reverse primers for TCR Jbeta segments was used in the multiplex PCR. Amplification of the CDR3 region of rearranged TCR beta genes was performed with a multiplex PCR assay on genomic DNA. The Illumina HiSeq System was used to sequence the amplified TCR beta libraries as 87-base-pair reads. Per the source publication's procedure: A later analysis counted tens of millions of unique TCR beta chains across the 666 repertoires, and some 11 million of these chains were shared by at least two donors. Raw reads were error-corrected and collapsed into unique sequences by a nearest-neighbor algorithm in which closely related sequences were merged to remove PCR and sequencing errors. V, D and J gene segments were assigned by aligning CDR3 sequences to IMGT reference sequences. For a sequence to be retained, at least a six-nucleotide match to both a V gene segment and a J gene segment was required. A rearrangement was called productive if the CDR3 had no stop codons and remained in frame with V and J, and every other rearrangement was called non-productive. CDR3 was defined by IMGT convention, running from the second conserved V-encoded cysteine to the conserved J-encoded phenylalanine. The earlier analysis of a few hundred of the donors excluded any sequence lacking an unambiguous match to a single V gene segment. An earlier analysis of just under 600 of the donors called V segments functional above 56.7% productive rearrangements and segregating when the between-donor standard deviation exceeded 5%. A statistical classification framework was built to diagnose cytomegalovirus status from the catalog of TCR beta chain sequences. In a later analysis, V and J genes were assigned by comparing TCR nucleotide sequences against IMGT/GENE-DB human TR gene sequences. Using the TCRdist pipeline, a later analysis assigned CDR3 sequences along with most-parsimonious VDJ recombination scenarios. In a later analysis, every TCR beta chain was defined by the combination of its CDR3 amino acid sequence and its V-gene family, and reads without a unique V-gene family were dropped. As a way to deal with suspected cross-contamination and a sequencing artifact, a later analysis dropped over 550 nucleotide sequences that were highly shared and had low generation probability. For each public chain, a later analysis derived a clonal expansion index from normalized ranks of inferred template counts within each repertoire. Generation probabilities in a later analysis came from a VDJ recombination model fitted to out-of-frame rearrangements, and those results were checked against IGoR. A later analysis scored TCR-TCR, TCR-HLA and TCR-CMV co-occurrence with hypergeometric tests, applying a repertoire-size bias correction to TCR pairs. In a later analysis, false discovery rates were estimated by permuting HLA or CMV assignments 20 times. In a later analysis, co-occurring TCRs were grouped using DBSCAN, and TCRdist sequence similarity was added for clustering within HLA-allele-positive subsets. Co-occurrence clustering excluded repertoires with fewer than 30,000 or more than 120,000 public chains, plus five with anomalous nucleotide sharing. TCRdb limited this immuneACCESS table to in-frame rearrangements with V and J called. A share of clones is missing; checked studies link under half to unresolved V genes, and the rest is unexplained. V and J calls and clone size are those listed in that table; D and trimming were worked out from the DNA. The sample data list 40,000 to 45,000 clones, and around 50% of these were observed just once. Together, the top ten hold about an eighth of the sample.

What the research found in general, with its limitations: A later analysis found that TCR association rates varied across HLA loci, with DRB1 alleles showing the most associated TCRs and HLA-C alleles the fewest. A group of highly shared sequence variants was considered likely to be a technical artifact of the sequencing pipeline. Most CMV-associated TCR beta chains appeared to be HLA-restricted in a later analysis, and the HLA associations seemed to be driven largely by CMV exposure. Only TCR beta chains were sequenced in this cohort, and the absence of alpha or paired-chain data limited detectable features. In a later genetic analysis, fewer N-insertions in productive TCRs were reported among donors in an Asian-associated ancestry cluster than the roughly 670-donor mean. The earlier analysis of approximately 590 of the donors excluded about 16 rarely observed V segments, including chromosome 9 orphons, because counts were too low. Most TCR sequences were observed very rarely across donors, whereas some public TCRs were present in many individuals. Presence/absence analyses assumed roughly uniform sequencing depth across donors, an assumption that may not hold. The authors suggested that the approach could potentially be generalized to other disease states and immunological phenotypes. In vitro tests confirmed that a few of the cytomegalovirus-associated TCR beta chains recognize cytomegalovirus antigens. A further reported finding was that TCR beta sequences accurately predicted the HLA-A and HLA-B alleles for most subjects in the first cohort. Some IMGT-functional V segments, including TRBV6-2 and TRBV6-3, could not be distinguished by the 87-base-pair reads and were therefore excluded. In a later analysis, several top co-occurrence clusters were reported to appear linked to parvovirus B19, influenza, CMV and Epstein-Barr virus. Linkage disequilibrium might explain the correlated functional status among segregating V segments, but an unknown experimental factor could not be excluded. V-gene and J-gene trimming of TCR beta chains was associated with a missense DCLRE1C variant in a later genetic analysis, and the association was replicated in an independent cohort. Broadly in line with IMGT annotations, most TCR beta V segments showed up in productive rearrangements about 90% or about 30% of the time in an earlier analysis of 450 to 750 of the donors. At a false discovery rate of 0.05, a later analysis linked about 16,000 TCR beta sequences to specific HLA alleles. For the cohort, immune exposure information was limited to CMV serostatus. In the study, 150 to 200 TCR beta chains were listed as associated with cytomegalovirus. When HLA alleles, especially DR and DQ, strongly co-occurred, attributing TCR associations to individual alleles was difficult. Because HLA typing was unavailable for some donors at each locus, only the typed subset was used in association tests. A later analysis found that HLA-associated TCR beta chains were more clonally expanded and had lower generation probabilities than equally common non-associated chains. The classifier was reported to diagnose cytomegalovirus status with high specificity and sensitivity in both the original cohort and the validation cohort.

The V gene is TRBV5-6 and the J gene is TRBJ2-7; 9 bases in the junction line up with TRBD2. Source material: PBMCs. This receptor was obtained from a human donor in good health. The DNA sequence is TGTGCCAGCAGCTATCTTGGGGAAAGGACTAGCGCTCACGAGCAGTACTTC. This is translated as CASSYLGERTSAHEQYF.